These 29 T cell receptor beta chains came from one sample sequenced in a study of shared clonotypes between healthy human individuals. Clones were sequenced by immunoSEQ multiplex PCR, and TCRdb holds only the in-frame ones, with some missing. The table has under 750,000 clones, approximately 77% seen once. What was sequenced was memory CD4+ T cells sorted from blood. Regarding subset: CD45RA-negative fraction. Receptors originate from a woman in her thirties in good health.

The V and J genes are TRBV30 and TRBJ2-7; D not resolved. V was pared by 0 bases and J by 2 bases, with 14 bases between. CDR3 size: 15 residues. CDR1 GTSNPN and CDR2 SVGIG come from the germline V gene (reference sequence). The CDR3 sequence: CAWSVGQAVPYEQYF. The DNA for the CDR3 is TGTGCCTGGAGTGTCGGGCAGGCCGTCCCCTACGAGCAGTACTTC. The variable domain in full, completed from reference TRBV30 and TRBJ2-7, reads SQTIHQWPATLVQPVGSPLSLECTVEGTSNPNLYWYRQAAGRGLQLLFYSVGIGQISSEVPQNLSASRPQDRQFILSSKKLLLSDSGFYLCAWSVGQAVPYEQYFGPGTRLTVT.

This clone has just a few counts. V and J are TRBV28 and TRBJ1-1; 9 nucleotides line up with TRBD1. This CDR3 contains 15 residues. V gave up 5 bases and J gave up 10 bases; unmatched junction bases: 14. Germline CDR1 is MDHEN and CDR2 is SYDVKM. The DNA for the CDR3 is TGTGCCAGCAGTCCCCTACAACCGGGACAGGGTACAGCTTTCTTT. This translates into CASSPLQPGQGTAFF.

Ten or more counts support this clone. CDR3 region: CASSAAGVSSLPSEKLFF. CDR3 nucleotides: TGTGCCAGCAGTGCCGCCGGAGTCAGCTCATTGCCCAGCGAAAAACTGTTTTTT. The gene calls are TRBV28 and TRBJ1-4; the D is unclear. Germline V gene sequence: CDR1 MDHEN, CDR2 SYDVKM. The length of the CDR3 is 18 residues. V was trimmed by 5 bases and J by 8 bases, leaving 27 bases between them.

Notes on this clone: The same CDR3 arises from other DNA sequences in this sample as well. The gene calls are TRBV5-1 and TRBJ2-1; 7 bases are a match to TRBD1. The CDR3 has 14 amino acids. J was trimmed by 6 bases and V by 0 bases; bases with no gene match: 3. Germline loops: CDR1 SGHRS, CDR2 YFSETQ. The CDR3 region has the DNA TGCGCCAGCAGCTTGGTCCAGGGGGTCAATGAGCAGTTCTTC. Protein product: CASSLVQGVNEQFF. Full variable domain (rest looked up from reference TRBV5-1 and TRBJ2-1): KAGVTQTPRYLIKTRGQQVTLSCSPISGHRSVSWYQQTPGQGLQFLFEYFSETQRNKGNFPGRFSGRQFSNSRSEMNVSTLELGDSALYLCASSLVQGVNEQFFGPGTRLTVL.

This chain uses TRBV5-4 with TRBJ2-1; 9 nucleotides agree with TRBD1. With 3 bases clipped from V and 0 bases from J, the junction kept 7 bases outside the gene matches. The CDR3 length is 17 residues. Per germline, CDR1 SGHNT and CDR2 YYREEE (reference sequence). Written as DNA, the CDR3 is TGTGCCAGCAGCTCGGGACAGGGTAGGGGCTCCTACAATGAGCAGTTCTTC. This codes for CASSSGQGRGSYNEQFF.

CDR3 residues: CASTRYGTGNYEQYF. The CDR3 nucleotides are TGTGCCAGCACTAGGTACGGGACAGGGAACTACGAGCAGTACTTC. The gene calls are TRBV5-4 and TRBJ2-7, with 9 positions matching TRBD1. V was clipped by 6 bases and J by 3 bases; unmatched bases: 10. Germline assignment: CDR1 SGHNT and CDR2 YYREEE (reference sequence). The CDR3 is 15 residues long.

This clone showed up many times. The chain combines TRBV28 with TRBJ2-3, with TRBD2 matching over 11 bases. The CDR3 runs 17 residues. J lost 4 bases, V lost 6 bases, and 12 bases had no gene match. Germline assignment: CDR1 MDHEN and CDR2 SYDVKM. CDR3 coding DNA: TGTGCCAGCAGGGATACTAGCGGGAGTGTTCCGGCAGATACGCAGTATTTT. Its translation is CASRDTSGSVPADTQYF.

Only a few counts were recorded for this clone. V and J are TRBV28 and TRBJ2-2; TRBD1 matches at 9 bases. Germline assignment: CDR1 MDHEN and CDR2 SYDVKM. V lost 6 bases to trimming and J lost 6 bases; unmatched junction nucleotides: 11. The CDR3 consists of 16 residues. The CDR3 bases are TGTGCCAGCAGAAAAACAGGGGGCGCAAGGGCCGGGGAGCTGTTTTTT. Protein sequence: CASRKTGGARAGELFF.

The chain couples TRBV28 to TRBJ1-2; possible D gene TRBD1, 6 bases. CDR1 is MDHEN and CDR2 is SYDVKM in the germline V gene. This CDR3 has 14 amino acids. Trimming cost V 7 bases and J 4 bases, with 16 bases left between them. The CDR3 bases are TGTGCCAGCACCCACGGCACAGGGACCTATGGCTACACCTTC. Protein sequence: CASTHGTGTYGYTF.

For this clone: A read error may be the cause here, since a much bigger clone is one base away. The chain joins TRBV11-2 to TRBJ2-5; D might be TRBD2 (6 bases). CDR1 SGHAT and CDR2 FQNNGV come from the germline V gene. The CDR3 is made up of 13 amino acids. The CDR3 loop reads CASNLGGYETQYF. In DNA, the CDR3 is TGTGCCAGCAACTTAGGAGGGTACGAGACCCAGTACTTC.

This chain uses TRBV2 with TRBJ1-2; 9 nucleotides line up with TRBD1. Germline V gives CDR1 SNHLY, CDR2 FYNNEI. The CDR3 spans 12 residues. Trimming at V came to 4 bases and at J to 8 bases, leaving 2 bases not matched to a gene. The CDR3 protein is CASSGDRVGYTF. Here the CDR3 DNA reads TGTGCCAGCAGTGGGGACAGGGTCGGCTACACCTTC.

This clone was detected a few times. J is TRBJ2-7 and V is TRBV5-1; D remains ambiguous. CDR3 size: 14 residues. Germline V gene sequence: CDR1 SGHRS, CDR2 YFSETQ. Trimming removed 5 bases from V and 3 bases from J, with 15 bases in between. The CDR3 region is CASSSGSSGYEQYF. The CDR3 nucleotides read TGCGCCAGCAGTTCAGGATCCTCCGGCTACGAGCAGTACTTC.

In its sample, this clone was seen a few times. This chain uses TRBV5-1 with TRBJ2-7; the match to TRBD1 covers 7 bases. Germline lookup yields CDR1 SGHRS and CDR2 YFSETQ. CDR3 length equals 14 residues. J gave up 3 bases and V 7 bases, and 10 bases lay outside the gene matches. The CDR3 sequence: CASGTGTEGYEQYF. The CDR3 nucleotides are TGCGCCAGCGGAACCGGGACAGAAGGCTACGAGCAGTACTTC.

V usage is TRBV28 and J usage is TRBJ2-1, with D unclear. Trimming cost V 6 bases and J 0 bases, with 21 bases left between them. Germline-derived CDR1 and CDR2 are MDHEN and SYDVKM. This CDR3 region has 18 residues. The CDR3 bases are TGTGCCAGCAGCCCTACGCGGATCCAGAAGAACTCCTACAATGAGCAGTTCTTC. It yields the protein CASSPTRIQKNSYNEQFF.

On this clone itself: A much larger clone lies one base from this, so it may be a read error. In the same sample, other DNA sequences code for this CDR3. The V call is TRBV7-3, the J call TRBJ2-3, with D unclear. The ends were cut back, 1 base at V and 1 base at J, with 6 bases in the middle. Per germline, CDR1 SGHTA and CDR2 FQGTGA. CDR3 length: 14 amino acids. DNA for the CDR3: TGTGCCAGCAGCTTAATGGGTGGCACAGATACGCAGTATTTT. It encodes CASSLMGGTDTQYF.

The chain uses TRBV7-6 and TRBJ2-3; TRBD1 matches 7 bases. V was pared by 5 bases and J by 3 bases, with 8 bases of the junction left unmatched. The V gene's germline CDR1 is SGHVS and CDR2 FNYEAQ. The CDR3 runs 15 residues. This CDR3 is CASSPQTGKTDTQYF. CDR3 nucleotides: TGTGCCAGCAGCCCTCAGACAGGGAAAACAGATACGCAGTATTTT.

The genes are TRBV28 and TRBJ2-1, with TRBD1 identical over 9 bases. The CDR3 has 15 residues. The germline V gene encodes CDR1 MDHEN and CDR2 SYDVKM. Unmatched junction bases numbered 11, after V lost 6 bases and J lost 8 bases. This CDR3 reads CASRETGGIMDEQFF. Written as DNA, the CDR3 is TGTGCCAGCAGGGAGACAGGGGGAATTATGGATGAGCAGTTCTTC. The full variable domain, with the rest looked up from reference TRBV28 and TRBJ2-1, is DVKVTQSSRYLVKRTGEKVFLECVQDMDHENMFWYRQDPGLGLRLIYFSYDVKMKEKGDIPEGYSVSREKKERFSLILESASTNQTSMYLCASRETGGIMDEQFFGPGTRLTVL.

In DNA form, the CDR3 reads TGTGCCAGCAGTCCCGACAGCTTCTATGGCTACACCTTC. This sequence encodes CASSPDSFYGYTF. The chain links TRBV28 to TRBJ1-2; weak D call: TRBD1 (5 bases). This CDR3 region has 13 residues. Germline CDR1 and CDR2: MDHEN and SYDVKM. V dropped 5 bases and J dropped 4 bases, with 11 bases sitting between them.

V is TRBV28 and J is TRBJ1-2; 9 bases align to TRBD1. Losses at the gene ends were 3 bases for V and 4 bases for J; bases not matched to a gene: 12. This CDR3 is built from 17 residues. Germline V gene lookup returns CDR1 MDHEN and CDR2 SYDVKM. CDR3 sequence: CASSLVGVGQGLYGYTF. In DNA, the CDR3 is TGTGCCAGCAGTTTGGTTGGCGTAGGACAGGGGCTCTATGGCTACACCTTC.

This chain uses TRBV6-1 with TRBJ1-1; perhaps TRBD1 as D (6 bases). Trimming removed 6 bases at V and 1 base at J, with 9 bases between. The V gene's germline CDR1 is MNHNS and CDR2 SASEGT. The CDR3 sequence is 13 residues long. CDR3 region: CASSRTANTEAFF. CDR3 bases: TGTGCCAGCAGCCGGACAGCGAACACTGAAGCTTTCTTT.

V usage is TRBV7-9 and J usage is TRBJ1-2; 8 bases are a match to TRBD1. V lost 5 bases and J lost 5; bases outside the gene matches: 7. Germline-derived CDR1 and CDR2 are SEHNR and FQNEAQ (reference sequence). The CDR3 is 14 residues long. The CDR3 nucleotides are TGTGCCAGCAGCCACGACAGGGGTTCATATGGCTACACCTTC. Translating gives CASSHDRGSYGYTF.

The J gene is TRBJ2-7, the V gene TRBV19, with D tentatively TRBD1 or TRBD2 (5 bases each). V was shortened by 5 bases and J by 3 bases, with 17 bases between the two germline ends. The CDR3 is 15 residues long. Looked up from germline, CDR1 is LNHDA and CDR2 is SQIVND (reference sequence). This CDR3 reads CASSSGARSDYEQYF. In DNA form, the CDR3 reads TGTGCCAGTAGTTCCGGGGCCAGGTCCGACTACGAGCAGTACTTC.

The V gene is TRBV28, the J gene TRBJ2-7; 9 bases are a match to TRBD2. Per germline, CDR1 MDHEN and CDR2 SYDVKM. This CDR3 comprises 19 residues. After removal of 2 bases from V and 2 bases from J, the junction contained 16 bases not matched to a gene. CDR3 nucleotide sequence: TGTGCCAGCAGTTTAAGGTTCCCAATTAGCGGGAGATTCGCCTACGAGCAGTACTTC. It encodes CASSLRFPISGRFAYEQYF. Combining the CDR3 with reference TRBV28 and TRBJ2-7 gives the whole variable domain DVKVTQSSRYLVKRTGEKVFLECVQDMDHENMFWYRQDPGLGLRLIYFSYDVKMKEKGDIPEGYSVSREKKERFSLILESASTNQTSMYLCASSLRFPISGRFAYEQYFGPGTRLTVT.

The gene calls are TRBV30 and TRBJ2-7; perhaps TRBD2 as D (6 bases). The germline V gene has CDR1 GTSNPN and CDR2 SVGIG (reference sequence). The CDR3 is made up of 14 amino acids. Trimming pared 0 bases from V and 4 bases from J, leaving 13 bases between. CDR3 DNA: TGTGCCTGGAGTGTACGGGAGAAGAATTACGAGCAGTACTTC. Translated: CAWSVREKNYEQYF.

The V call is TRBV27, the J call TRBJ2-1; 9 bases align to TRBD2. The CDR3 is 17 residues long. V lost 1 base to trimming and J lost 9 bases; unmatched junction nucleotides: 13. The germline gives CDR1 MNHEY, CDR2 SMNVEV (reference sequence). The CDR3 spells CASSLLGGSGSSSEQFF. Written as DNA, the CDR3 is TGTGCCAGCAGTTTATTAGGAGGTAGCGGGAGTTCAAGTGAGCAGTTCTTC.

This clone was detected only once. V usage is TRBV5-1 and J usage is TRBJ2-2, with 10 bases fitting TRBD1. V lost 0 bases and J lost 6; bases outside the gene matches: 5. The CDR3 is made up of 16 amino acids. Germline-derived CDR1 and CDR2 are SGHRS and YFSETQ. The CDR3 sequence is CASSLVGQGVSGELFF. CDR3 nucleotides: TGCGCCAGCAGCTTGGTAGGACAGGGGGTTTCCGGGGAGCTGTTTTTT.

This clone was found many times. The rearrangement joins TRBV7-8 to TRBJ2-7; 7 positions agree with TRBD2. This CDR3 has 15 amino acids. V shed 5 bases and J 3 bases; nucleotides not matched to a gene: 10. Germline V lookup: CDR1 SGHVS, CDR2 FQNEAQ. CDR3 nucleotide sequence: TGTGCCAGCAGCCTCCACCGGGGGGAGCTCTACGAGCAGTACTTC. Its translation: CASSLHRGELYEQYF.

This clone has a handful of counts. This chain connects TRBV27 to TRBJ1-2, with no clear D. The CDR3 totals 14 residues. The V gene's germline CDR1 is MNHEY and CDR2 SMNVEV (reference sequence). Trimming took off 6 bases at V and 8 bases at J, with 19 bases between the two ends. The CDR3 nucleotides read TGTGCCAGCAGATCGCCGGGGTCATGGGTCGGCTACACCTTC. Translation gives CASRSPGSWVGYTF.

The V and J genes are TRBV5-6 and TRBJ1-2; D unresolved. The germline CDR1 and CDR2 sequences are SGHDT and YYEEEE. Trimming removed 0 bases from V and 1 base from J, with 10 bases in between. There are 15 residues in the CDR3. For the CDR3, the DNA is TGTGCCAGCAGCTTGGCGACCTACATTAACTATGGCTACACCTTC. Its protein is CASSLATYINYGYTF.